The following is a T cell receptor beta chain sequence with its context. The sample is drawn from a study of T cell changes during pregnancy in multiple sclerosis. Here immunoSEQ multiplex PCR was the method, and the copy in TCRdb shows in-frame clones only, minus some. The sample carries about 80,000 clones, 90% to 95% recorded once. The CDR3 extends over 14 amino acids. J gave up 10 bases and V 3 bases, and 9 bases lay outside the gene matches. Germline lookup yields CDR1 GTSNPN and CDR2 SVGIG (reference sequence). The sequenced sample was peripheral blood, obtained before pregnancy. The genes are TRBV30 and TRBJ1-6; 7 bases agree with TRBD1. The TCR comes from a female donor with multiple sclerosis, enrolled in a pregnancy study. The CDR3 here is CAWSVIDRESPLHF. The DNA for the CDR3 is TGTGCCTGGAGCGTTATAGACAGGGAGTCACCCCTCCACTTT.